What follows are 13 T cell receptor beta chains derived from one specimen sequenced in a study of blood T cells in healthy people across ages. Then a second PCR, running about 6 to 12 cycles, was carried out with a sample-barcoded 5' primer and a J-beta primer mix. Via MiXCR, TCRdb re-called the 5' RACE reads, giving one row per CDR3 protein. The data show about 1.1 million distinct CDR3 sequences, less than 45% seen once. Sequenced input: blood. These receptors were taken from a man aged 18 to 30 in good health.

This rearrangement joins TRBV12-3 or TRBV12-4 to TRBJ2-3; TRBD2 agrees at 13 bases. Trimming took 5 bases from V and 7 from J; bases not matched to a gene: 21. CDR3 size: 20 residues. CDR3 protein: CASSPRLAGGSELRGNTQYF. The CDR3 nucleotides read TGTGCCAGCAGTCCTCGACTAGCGGGGGGCTCCGAGTTGAGGGGAAATACGCAGTATTTT.

The chain uses TRBV2 and TRBJ1-5; weak D call: TRBD1 (5 bases). The CDR3 sequence is 15 residues long. Deletions cut 6 bases from V and 0 bases from J, with 12 bases between. CDR1 and CDR2 from the germline V gene are SNHLY and FYNNEI. Written as DNA, the CDR3 is TGTGCCAGCAGCCCTGGGGGAGGTAGCAATCAGCCCCAGCATTTT. The encoded protein is CASSPGGGSNQPQHF.

The chain links TRBV6-1 to TRBJ2-5, with D perhaps TRBD1 or TRBD2 (5 bases each). This CDR3 has 16 amino acids. The V gene lost 2 bases and the J gene lost 2 bases, with 15 bases spanning the gap. Per germline, CDR1 MNHNS and CDR2 SASEGT. The CDR3 nucleotides are TGTGCCAGCAGTGAATATTTAGGGGACCGTCAAGAGACCCAGTACTTC. Encoded protein: CASSEYLGDRQETQYF.

This chain joins TRBV29-1 and TRBJ2-3; D gene unclear. This CDR3 comprises 13 residues. V was cut by 7 bases and J by 2 bases, with 13 bases left in between. The V gene's germline CDR1 is SQVTM and CDR2 ANQGSEA. In DNA form, the CDR3 reads TGCAGCGCCTTTACCGACCCCACAGATACGCAGTATTTT. It yields the protein CSAFTDPTDTQYF.

This sequence joins TRBV4-3 and TRBJ2-1, with D unresolved. With 2 bases removed from V and 3 bases from J, the gap between germline ends came to 11 bases. Germline CDR1 and CDR2: LGHNA and YSLEER. CDR3 length: 15 amino acids. The CDR3 sequence: CASSQRSSHYNEQFF. CDR3 DNA: TGCGCCAGCAGCCAACGGTCAAGTCACTACAATGAGCAGTTCTTC.

Concerning this clonotype: This CDR3 is missing its conserved last phenylalanine or tryptophan, likely due to a read error. The rearrangement joins TRBV6-2 or TRBV6-3 to TRBJ1-2; TRBD1 matches 8 bases. The J segment lost 9 bases and the V segment lost 2 bases, leaving 5 bases of the junction unmatched. Germline CDR1 and CDR2: MNHEY and SVGEGT. This CDR3 has 13 amino acids. CDR3 DNA: TGTGCCAGCAGTTACCTAAGGACAGGGCGCTACACCTTA. It specifies CASSYLRTGRYTL.

The rearrangement joins TRBV6-6 to TRBJ2-1, with 10 bases lining up with TRBD2. The CDR3 runs to 15 residues. Germline values: CDR1 MNHNY, CDR2 SVGAGI (reference sequence). The ends lost 6 bases at V and 2 bases at J; junction bases unmatched: 4. The CDR3 reads CASSDGLAAYNEQFF. The CDR3 DNA reads as TGTGCCAGCAGCGACGGACTAGCGGCCTACAATGAGCAGTTCTTC.

CDR3 amino acids: CASSSRYDRVTKNIQYF. The CDR3 DNA sequence: TGTGCCAGCAGCTCACGATATGACAGGGTAACCAAAAACATTCAGTACTTC. J is TRBJ2-4 and V is TRBV7-9; TRBD1 agrees at 7 bases. The CDR3 consists of 17 residues. V gave up 4 bases and J gave up 2 bases; unmatched junction bases: 11. Germline CDR1 reads SEHNR; CDR2 reads FQNEAQ (reference sequence).

The chain uses TRBV6-5 and TRBJ2-3, with D possibly TRBD1 on 5 matching bases. Per germline, CDR1 MNHEY and CDR2 SVGAGI. V gave up 2 bases and J gave up 0 bases, with 9 bases separating them. The CDR3 contains 15 residues. CDR3 sequence reads: CASSYKGSSTDTQYF. DNA for the CDR3: TGTGCCAGCAGTTACAAGGGGTCGAGCACAGATACGCAGTATTTT.

The chain joins TRBV6-6 to TRBJ2-7; no reliable D call. The CDR3 covers 16 residues. The germline CDR1 and CDR2 sequences are MNHNY and SVGAGI (reference sequence). Trimming removed 5 bases at V and 0 bases at J, with 17 bases between. CDR3 region: CASSPSPAESSYEQYF. Here the CDR3 DNA reads TGTGCCAGCAGTCCCTCTCCGGCCGAGAGCTCCTACGAGCAGTACTTC.

In this sample, this clonotype turned up a few times. One end of the junction varies from germline; a read error may be responsible. The V call is TRBV4-3, the J call TRBJ2-1; 7 bases map to TRBD1. The germline V gene encodes CDR1 LGHNA and CDR2 YSLEER. This CDR3 is built from 16 residues. The CDR3 coding sequence is TGCGCCAGTAGCCGACGGGACAGTCCTGACCTACAGGAGCAGTTCTTC. Its protein product is CASSRRDSPDLQEQFF.

The chain uses TRBV20-1 and TRBJ2-5; D remains unclear. V was shortened by 0 bases and J by 0 bases, with 5 bases between the two germline ends. The CDR3 is made up of 13 amino acids. Germline lookup yields CDR1 DFQATT and CDR2 SNEGSKA (reference sequence). CDR3 sequence (DNA): TGCAGTGCTAGAGAACTTTACCAAGAGACCCAGTACTTC. Residues: CSARELYQETQYF.

This sequence joins TRBV4-1 and TRBJ2-1; maybe TRBD2 (5 bases). V gave up 3 bases and J gave up 9 bases, with 18 bases separating them. The CDR3 length is 15 residues. Germline loops: CDR1 MGHRA, CDR2 YSYEKL. The CDR3 nucleotides read TGCGCCAGCAGCCACGGGGTCAGAGCGGATGGTGAGCAGTTCTTC. Translated: CASSHGVRADGEQFF.